This T cell receptor beta chain was sequenced during a study of identical twins. Study results and caveats: It was cross-sectional statistical analysis, not following the same donors, that the conclusions relied on. Those out-of-frame alpha sequences shared by twins showed an excess of low generation probability.

Note on this clonotype: The antigen is not known.

The CDR3 length is 14 residues. A template switching step contributed a universal primer site, while unique molecular identifiers were present in the cDNA. TCRdb analysed the 5' RACE reads with MiXCR anew, one entry per CDR3 protein. The profile shows 1.5 million to 2 million distinct CDR3 sequences, 32% of them singletons. The chain recombines TRBV21-1 with TRBJ2-3; TRBD1, the table's D call, was not compared with the DNA. TRBV21-1 is a known pseudogene. The specimen was cord blood. This clonotype was sampled from a newborn girl in good health. The CDR3 DNA sequence: TGTGCCAGCAGCAAAGGACAGGGGGATGATACGCAGTATTTT. Its protein product is CASSKGQGDDTQYF.